Listed here are 11 T cell receptor beta chains from one sample, sequenced in a study of CD8 T cells in Susac syndrome. Random hexamers primed reverse transcription of roughly 0.5 to 1 ug RNA. TCRdb re-derived calls from the immunoSEQ multiplex PCR reads in MiXCR, one entry per CDR3 protein. This sample has roughly 110,000 distinct CDR3 sequences, with approximately 91% found just once. Sequenced input: CD4+ T cells from PBMCs. Every receptor here comes from a human donor in good health.

V and J are TRBV28 and TRBJ1-4, with D unresolved. This CDR3 has 13 residues. CDR1 is MDHEN, CDR2 SYDVKM, per germline. Trimming took 6 bases from V and 8 from J, leaving 13 bases between them. The chain's CDR3 is CASRTPLWEKLFF. CDR3 coding DNA: TGTGCCAGCAGGACACCGCTGTGGGAAAAACTGTTTTTT.

The chain has TRBV6-2 or TRBV6-3 and TRBJ1-5; D is unclear. Germline V gene lookup returns CDR1 MNHEY and CDR2 SVGEGT. This CDR3 spans 15 amino acids. V shed 5 bases and J shed 1 base, with 12 bases lying between them. The CDR3 sequence is CASSNPGGSNQPQHF. CDR3 sequence (DNA): TGTGCCAGCAGTAACCCGGGAGGGAGCAATCAGCCCCAGCATTTT.

The chain uses TRBV27 and TRBJ2-3; possible D gene TRBD1, 6 bases. The V end lost 2 bases, the J end lost 4 bases, and 13 bases lay between the germline ends. Germline values: CDR1 MNHEY, CDR2 SMNVEV (reference sequence). CDR3 length: 15 residues. CDR3 amino acids: CASSLGTPLADTQYF. The CDR3 DNA sequence: TGTGCCAGCAGTTTAGGGACACCGCTGGCAGATACGCAGTATTTT.

The genes are TRBV2 and TRBJ2-1; D uncertain. V lost 0 bases and J lost 7, with 4 bases in between. The germline CDR1 and CDR2 sequences are SNHLY and FYNNEI. The CDR3 loop spans 12 amino acids. The chain's CDR3 is CASSEAGNEQFF. CDR3 in DNA: TGTGCCAGCAGTGAAGCAGGGAATGAGCAGTTCTTC.

This chain connects TRBV5-1 to TRBJ2-5; D possibly corresponds to TRBD2 (5 bases). V was cut by 3 bases and J by 0 bases, with 9 bases left in between. Per the germline V gene, CDR1 is SGHRS and CDR2 is YFSETQ. The CDR3 is 14 amino acids. CDR3 sequence reads: CASSWLDYQETQYF. DNA of the CDR3: TGCGCCAGCAGCTGGTTGGACTACCAAGAGACCCAGTACTTC. The complete variable domain, with remaining parts taken from reference TRBV5-1 and TRBJ2-5, reads KAGVTQTPRYLIKTRGQQVTLSCSPISGHRSVSWYQQTPGQGLQFLFEYFSETQRNKGNFPGRFSGRQFSNSRSEMNVSTLELGDSALYLCASSWLDYQETQYFGPGTRLLVL.

The gene calls are TRBV29-1 and TRBJ2-1; D remains ambiguous. This CDR3 spans 11 amino acids. The ends were cut back, 5 bases at V and 7 bases at J, with 9 bases in the middle. The germline gives CDR1 SQVTM, CDR2 ANQGSEA. This CDR3 reads CSVITHNEQFF. The CDR3 nucleotides read TGCAGCGTTATAACCCATAATGAGCAGTTCTTC.

The rearrangement links TRBV27 to TRBJ2-2, with a tentative D call TRBD2 (5 bases). Germline CDR1 MNHEY, CDR2 SMNVEV (reference sequence). The CDR3 is made up of 15 amino acids. V was shortened by 3 bases and J by 0 bases, with 8 bases between the two germline ends. The DNA of the CDR3 is TGTGCCAGCAGTTTCCCCGGGGCGAACACCGGGGAGCTGTTTTTT. Encoded protein: CASSFPGANTGELFF.

The V and J genes are TRBV3-1 and TRBJ2-1; D is perhaps TRBD1 or TRBD2 (5 bases each). Germline CDR1 and CDR2: LGHDT and YNNKEL (reference sequence). V dropped 10 bases and J dropped 7 bases, with 17 bases sitting between them. The CDR3 has 13 amino acids. The CDR3 DNA follows: TGTGCCACCACCTCCGAGGGGAGTAATGAGCAGTTCTTC. Its translation: CATTSEGSNEQFF.

V and J are TRBV29-1 and TRBJ2-7; 11 nucleotides align to TRBD1. Germline-derived CDR1 and CDR2 are SQVTM and ANQGSEA. J lost 1 base, V lost 5 bases, and 7 bases had no gene match. This CDR3 is 15 amino acids long. Here the CDR3 DNA reads TGCAGCGTTCTCCAAAGGGACAGGGGGTCCTACGAGCAGTACTTC. It specifies CSVLQRDRGSYEQYF.

This clonotype occurred once. The chain employs TRBV4-1 and TRBJ1-2, with TRBD1 identical over 7 bases. V was clipped by 0 bases and J by 2 bases; unmatched bases: 6. The length of the CDR3 is 16 residues. Germline lookup yields CDR1 MGHRA and CDR2 YSYEKL. The CDR3 DNA is TGCGCCAGCAGCCAAGAAAGGACAGGACAGAACTATGGCTACACCTTC. Protein: CASSQERTGQNYGYTF.

CDR3 in amino acids: CASRGTASSTDTQYF. The CDR3 bases are TGTGCCAGCAGGGGGACAGCTTCTAGCACAGATACGCAGTATTTT. This chain uses TRBV2 with TRBJ2-3, with TRBD1 matching over 7 bases. The CDR3 covers 15 residues. The V gene end was trimmed by 6 bases and the J gene end by 0 bases; junction bases not matched to a gene: 6. CDR1 is SNHLY, CDR2 FYNNEI, per germline.